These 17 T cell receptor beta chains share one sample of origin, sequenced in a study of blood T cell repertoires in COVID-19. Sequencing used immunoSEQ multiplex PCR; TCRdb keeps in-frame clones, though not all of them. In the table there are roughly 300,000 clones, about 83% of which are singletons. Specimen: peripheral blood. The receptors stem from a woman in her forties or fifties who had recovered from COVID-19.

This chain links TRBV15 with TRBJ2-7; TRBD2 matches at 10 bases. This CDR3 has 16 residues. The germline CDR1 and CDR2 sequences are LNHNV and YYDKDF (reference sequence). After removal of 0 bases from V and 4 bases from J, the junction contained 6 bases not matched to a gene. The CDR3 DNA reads TGTGCCACCAGCAGAGATAGTCTAGCGGGGGTGTACGAGCAGTACTTC. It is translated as CATSRDSLAGVYEQYF.

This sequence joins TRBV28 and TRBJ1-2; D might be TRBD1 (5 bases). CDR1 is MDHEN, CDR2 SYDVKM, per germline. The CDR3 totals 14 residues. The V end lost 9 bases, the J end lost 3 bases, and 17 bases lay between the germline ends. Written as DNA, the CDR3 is TGTGCCAGTAGGCCGGCAGGGTCGGACTATGGCTACACCTTC. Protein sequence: CASRPAGSDYGYTF.

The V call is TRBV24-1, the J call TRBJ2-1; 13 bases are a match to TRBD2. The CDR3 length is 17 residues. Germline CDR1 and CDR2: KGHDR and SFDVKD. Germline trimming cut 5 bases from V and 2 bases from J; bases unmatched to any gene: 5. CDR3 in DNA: TGTGCCACCAGTGCCACTAGCGGGAGGGAGGCCTACAATGAGCAGTTCTTC. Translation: CATSATSGREAYNEQFF.

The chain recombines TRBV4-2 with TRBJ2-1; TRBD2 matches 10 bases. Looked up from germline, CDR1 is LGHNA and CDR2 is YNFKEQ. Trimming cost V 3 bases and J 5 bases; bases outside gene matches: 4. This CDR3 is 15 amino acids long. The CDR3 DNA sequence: TGTGCCAGCAGCCATGCCGGGACTAGCGACAATGAGCAGTTCTTC. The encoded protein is CASSHAGTSDNEQFF.

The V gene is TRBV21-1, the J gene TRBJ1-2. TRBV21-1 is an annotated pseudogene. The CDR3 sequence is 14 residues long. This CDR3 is CASSTRPRRSGYTF. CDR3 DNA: TGTGCCAGCAGCACTCGCCCGCGGCGAAGTGGCTACACCTTC.

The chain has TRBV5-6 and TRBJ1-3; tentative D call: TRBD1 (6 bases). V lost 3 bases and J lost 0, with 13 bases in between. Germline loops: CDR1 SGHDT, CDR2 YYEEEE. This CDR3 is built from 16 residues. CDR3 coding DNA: TGTGCCAGCAGCTCGAGGGGACACTCCTCTGGAAACACCATATATTTT. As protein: CASSSRGHSSGNTIYF.

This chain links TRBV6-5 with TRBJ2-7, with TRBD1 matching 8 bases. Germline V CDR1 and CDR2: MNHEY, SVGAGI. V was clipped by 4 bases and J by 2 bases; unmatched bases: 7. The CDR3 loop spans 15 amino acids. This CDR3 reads CASSSPGTGTYEQYF. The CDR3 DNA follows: TGTGCCAGCAGTTCCCCCGGGACAGGTACCTACGAGCAGTACTTC.

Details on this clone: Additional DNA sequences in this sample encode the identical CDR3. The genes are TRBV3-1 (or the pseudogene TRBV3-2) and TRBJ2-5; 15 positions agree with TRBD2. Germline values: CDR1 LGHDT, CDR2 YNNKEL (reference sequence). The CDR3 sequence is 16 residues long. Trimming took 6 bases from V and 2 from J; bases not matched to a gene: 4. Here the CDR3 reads CASSPGLAGGQETQYF. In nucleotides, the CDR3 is TGTGCCAGCAGTCCTGGACTAGCGGGAGGGCAAGAGACCCAGTACTTC.

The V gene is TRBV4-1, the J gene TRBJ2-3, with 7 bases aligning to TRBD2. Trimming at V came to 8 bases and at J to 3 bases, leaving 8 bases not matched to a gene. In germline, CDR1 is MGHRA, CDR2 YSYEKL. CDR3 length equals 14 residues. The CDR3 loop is CASAGGGITDTQYF. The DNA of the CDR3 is TGCGCCAGCGCCGGGGGAGGGATTACAGATACGCAGTATTTT.

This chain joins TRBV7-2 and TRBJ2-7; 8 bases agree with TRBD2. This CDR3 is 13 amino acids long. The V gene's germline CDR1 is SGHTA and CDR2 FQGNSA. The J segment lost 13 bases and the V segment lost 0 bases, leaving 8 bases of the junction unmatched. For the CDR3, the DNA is TGTGCCAGCAGCTTAGCGCAAGCGGGGGCCTCATACTTC. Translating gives CASSLAQAGASYF.

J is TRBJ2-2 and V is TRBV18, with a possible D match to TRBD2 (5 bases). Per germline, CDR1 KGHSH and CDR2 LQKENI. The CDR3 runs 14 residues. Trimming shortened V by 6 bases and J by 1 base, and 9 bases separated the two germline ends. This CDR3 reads CASSQGLNTGELFF. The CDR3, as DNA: TGTGCCAGCTCGCAAGGACTGAACACCGGGGAGCTGTTTTTT.

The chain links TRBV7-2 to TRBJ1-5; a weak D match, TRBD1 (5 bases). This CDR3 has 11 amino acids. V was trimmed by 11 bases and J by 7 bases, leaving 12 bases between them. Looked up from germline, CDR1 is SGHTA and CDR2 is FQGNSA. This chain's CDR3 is CAVGTLQPQHF. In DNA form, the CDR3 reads TGTGCCGTAGGGACTCTCCAGCCCCAGCATTTT.

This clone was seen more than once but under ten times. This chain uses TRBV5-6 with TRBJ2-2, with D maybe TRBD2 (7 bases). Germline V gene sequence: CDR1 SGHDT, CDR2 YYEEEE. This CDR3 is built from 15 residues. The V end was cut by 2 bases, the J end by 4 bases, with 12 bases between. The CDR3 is CASSFRGASTGELFF. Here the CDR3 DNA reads TGTGCCAGCAGCTTCCGGGGGGCGAGCACCGGGGAGCTGTTTTTT.

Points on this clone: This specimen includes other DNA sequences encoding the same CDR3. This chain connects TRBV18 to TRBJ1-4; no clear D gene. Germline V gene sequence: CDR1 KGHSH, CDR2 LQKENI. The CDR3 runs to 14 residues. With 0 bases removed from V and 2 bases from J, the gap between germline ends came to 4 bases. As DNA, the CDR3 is TGTGCCAGCTCACCACCAGCGACTAATGAAAAACTGTTTTTT. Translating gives CASSPPATNEKLFF.

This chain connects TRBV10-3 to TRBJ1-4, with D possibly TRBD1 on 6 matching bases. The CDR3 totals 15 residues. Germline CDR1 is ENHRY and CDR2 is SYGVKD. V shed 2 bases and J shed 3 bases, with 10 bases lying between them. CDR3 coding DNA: TGTGCCATCAGTGAGGCGGACAGATCTAATGAAAAACTGTTTTTT. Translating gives CAISEADRSNEKLFF.

The CDR3 DNA sequence: TGTGCCTGCGGGGTAGCTAACTATGGCTACACCTTC. Amino acid sequence: CACGVANYGYTF. The gene calls are TRBV30 and TRBJ1-2; D not certain. V shed 6 bases and J shed 0 bases, with 8 bases lying between them. Germline V gene lookup returns CDR1 GTSNPN and CDR2 SVGIG (reference sequence). This CDR3 has 12 amino acids. The whole variable domain, remainder taken from reference TRBV30 and TRBJ1-2, is SQTIHQWPATLVQPVGSPLSLECTVEGTSNPNLYWYRQAAGRGLQLLFYSVGIGQISSEVPQNLSASRPQDRQFILSSKKLLLSDSGFYLCACGVANYGYTFGSGTRLTVV.

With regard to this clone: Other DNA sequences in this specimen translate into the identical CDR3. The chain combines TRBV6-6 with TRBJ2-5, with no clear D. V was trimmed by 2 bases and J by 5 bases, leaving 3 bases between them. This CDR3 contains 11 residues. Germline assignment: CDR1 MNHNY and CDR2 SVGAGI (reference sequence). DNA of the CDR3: TGTGCCAGCAGTTACCTCGAGACCCAGTACTTC. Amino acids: CASSYLETQYF.